The rows below give T cell receptor beta chains drawn from one sample of a study of T cell responses to AZD1222 COVID-19 vaccine. Clones were sequenced by immunoSEQ multiplex PCR, and TCRdb holds only the in-frame ones, with some missing. The sample has approximately 150,000 clones, approximately 90% seen once. The source material was peripheral blood, sampled 28 days after the second AZD1222 dose. All receptors derive from an adult who received the AZD1222 COVID-19 vaccine. The CDR3 runs from the conserved cysteine through the conserved F or W. D genes are given only for firm matches. Rows may omit the clone size; those that give it use once, few, many or a size class.

d_call clone_size j_call v_call cdr3_aa cdr3_nt
. . TRBJ1-1 TRBV6-2/TRBV6-3 CASSFAGRVSEAFF TGTGCCAGCAGTTTCGCAGGTCGGGTCTCTGAAGCTTTCTTT
TRBD1 . TRBJ1-5 TRBV2 CASKTGTGRAQPQHF TGTGCCAGCAAAACCGGGACAGGGAGGGCTCAGCCCCAGCATTTT
TRBD1 . TRBJ1-5 TRBV7-9 CASSPGTVTQPQHF TGTGCCAGCAGCCCCGGGACAGTGACCCAGCCCCAGCATTTT
. once TRBJ1-1 TRBV2 CASTPSSIGTEAFF TGTGCCAGCACCCCCTCAAGTATAGGGACTGAAGCTTTCTTT
TRBD1 . TRBJ1-3 TRBV6-5 CASSRDRGNTIYF TGTGCCAGCAGCCGGGACAGGGGAAACACCATATATTTT
TRBD1 . TRBJ1-1 TRBV7-3 CASSLVGDSNTEAFF TGTGCCAGCAGCTTAGTAGGGGACAGCAACACTGAAGCTTTCTTT
TRBD2 . TRBJ2-1 TRBV5-1 CASSRTSEIGVDEQFF TGCGCCAGCAGCCGGACTAGCGAAATTGGCGTGGATGAGCAGTTCTTC
. . TRBJ1-5 TRBV7-9 CASSRDIGNQPQHF TGTGCCAGCAGCCGGGACATCGGCAATCAGCCCCAGCATTTT
. . TRBJ1-4 TRBV5-1 CASSPGFGNEKLFF TGCGCCAGCAGCCCAGGCTTCGGTAATGAAAAACTGTTTTTT
TRBD1 . TRBJ2-1 TRBV29-1 CSVAPSHYRDRGYNEQFF TGCAGCGTTGCTCCAAGCCACTACCGGGACAGGGGTTACAATGAGCAGTTCTTC
. . TRBJ1-2 TRBV4-1 CASSQESRGIYGYTF TGCGCCAGCAGCCAAGAGAGCAGGGGAATCTATGGCTACACCTTC
TRBD1 . TRBJ2-1 TRBV5-1 CASSLRQGAKYNEQFF TGCGCCAGCAGCTTGAGACAGGGGGCGAAGTACAATGAGCAGTTCTTC
. . TRBJ1-1 TRBV9 CASSVSETRAEAFF TGTGCCAGCAGCGTTTCAGAAACAAGAGCTGAAGCTTTCTTT
TRBD2 . TRBJ2-7 TRBV4-2 CASSQEVIAGAPGSGYEQYF TGTGCCAGCAGCCAAGAGGTGATAGCGGGAGCGCCCGGATCTGGCTACGAGCAGTACTTC
. . TRBJ1-5 TRBV7-2 CASSLWGFNQPQHF TGTGCCAGCAGCTTATGGGGATTTAATCAGCCCCAGCATTTT
TRBD2 few TRBJ2-1 TRBV5-4 CASSFKSSGNNEQFF TGTGCCAGCAGCTTCAAGTCTAGCGGTAACAATGAGCAGTTCTTC
TRBD2 . TRBJ2-7 TRBV3-1/TRBV3-2 CASSRIAGATAYEQYF TGTGCCAGCAGCCGAATAGCGGGGGCAACTGCCTACGAGCAGTACTTC